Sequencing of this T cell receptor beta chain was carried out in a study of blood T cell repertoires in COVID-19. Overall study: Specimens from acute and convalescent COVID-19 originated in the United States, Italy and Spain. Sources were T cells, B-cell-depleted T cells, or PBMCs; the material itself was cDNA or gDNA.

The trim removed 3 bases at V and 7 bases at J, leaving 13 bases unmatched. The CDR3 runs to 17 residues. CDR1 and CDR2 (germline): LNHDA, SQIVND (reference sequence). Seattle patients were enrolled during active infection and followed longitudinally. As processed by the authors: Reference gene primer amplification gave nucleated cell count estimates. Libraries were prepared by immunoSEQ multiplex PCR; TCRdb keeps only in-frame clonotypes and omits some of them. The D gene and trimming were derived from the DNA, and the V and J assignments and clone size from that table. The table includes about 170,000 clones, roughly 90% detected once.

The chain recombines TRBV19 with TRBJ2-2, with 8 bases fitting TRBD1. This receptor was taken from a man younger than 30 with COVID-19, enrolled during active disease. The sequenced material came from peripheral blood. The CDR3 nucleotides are TGTGCCAGTAGTATTGTGGGCCAGGGGGCGTGGGTCGGGGAGCTGTTTTTT. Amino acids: CASSIVGQGAWVGELFF.